This paragraph covers one TCR beta chain sequence. The data derive from a study of CD8 T cells in ankylosing spondylitis. A single record per CDR3 protein comes from TCRdb applying MiXCR to the 5' RACE reads. The data show 200,000 to 250,000 distinct CDR3 sequences, with around a quarter seen just once and 6.6% held by the top ten. What was sequenced was blood, either unsorted or a sorted T cell fraction (not recorded which). The sequence derives from a male donor with ankylosing spondylitis or in good health (not recorded which).

CDR3 amino acids: CASSSRLADTQETQYF. CDR3 nucleotide sequence: TGTGCCAGCAGCTCAAGACTAGCGGATACCCAAGAGACCCAGTACTTC. V is TRBV5-6 and J is TRBJ2-5; 9 positions match TRBD2. The CDR3 totals 16 residues. CDR1 and CDR2 (germline): SGHDT, YYEEEE. V shed 3 bases, J shed 1 base, and the junction held 7 bases outside the gene matches. Full variable domain (missing parts from reference TRBV5-6 and TRBJ2-5): DAGVTQSPTHLIKTRGQQVTLRCSPKSGHDTVSWYQQALGQGPQFIFQYYEEEERQRGNFPDRFSGHQFPNYSSELNVNALLLGDSALYLCASSSRLADTQETQYFGPGTRLLVL.